This T cell receptor (beta chain) was identified in a study of T cells in Graves' hyperthyroidism and ophthalmopathy. Amplification targeted TCR beta CDR3 regions from RNA transcripts. When the TCR CDR3 underwent first-round RT-PCR, the HTBI primer set was used. TCRdb ran MiXCR on the multiplex PCR reads and lists one entry per CDR3 protein. Of over 300,000 distinct CDR3 sequences in the sample, over 11% were seen once. This clonotype was counted at least ten times. The CDR3 totals 12 residues. Trimming stripped 6 bases from V and 3 bases from J, with 10 bases between. Looked up from germline, CDR1 is SQVTM and CDR2 is ANQGSEA. Newly diagnosed hyperthyroidism patients aged 18 to 65 years had disease lasting under 2 months.

The sequenced sample was blood. This receptor was taken from a woman aged 60-75 years with Graves' hyperthyroidism. The chain carries TRBV29-1 and TRBJ2-3, with D possibly being TRBD1 (6 bases). The CDR3 region has the DNA TGCAGCGTGACAGGAATAACAGATACGCAGTATTTT. The encoded protein is CSVTGITDTQYF.